The 24 T cell receptor beta chains below were found in one sample sequenced in a study of CD8 T cells in Susac syndrome. Roughly 0.5 to 1 ug RNA was reverse transcribed with random hexamers. TCRdb recomputed calls from the immunoSEQ multiplex PCR reads with MiXCR, one row per CDR3 protein. The sample lists approximately 190,000 distinct CDR3 sequences; 93% were seen once. The sequencing input was CD4+ T cells from PBMCs. The receptors stem from a human donor in good health.

The chain employs TRBV5-1 and TRBJ2-3; D is possibly TRBD2 (6 bases). Germline V gene sequence: CDR1 SGHRS, CDR2 YFSETQ. V lost 0 bases to trimming and J lost 2 bases, with 10 bases between them. This CDR3 is built from 15 residues. As DNA, the CDR3 is TGCGCCAGCAGCTTGGGGGAGGCTTCCACAGATACGCAGTATTTT. This gives the protein CASSLGEASTDTQYF.

The J gene is TRBJ2-2, the V gene TRBV7-2; no definite D call. This CDR3 spans 16 amino acids. The V gene lost 2 bases and the J gene lost 0 bases, with 10 bases spanning the gap. The germline gives CDR1 SGHTA, CDR2 FQGNSA. The CDR3 protein is CASSLRPLANTGELFF. The CDR3 DNA follows: TGTGCCAGCAGCTTACGGCCGTTAGCGAACACCGGGGAGCTGTTTTTT.

The chain is built from TRBV7-9 and TRBJ1-2; D remains unclear. Trimming shortened V by 3 bases and J by 7 bases, and 12 bases separated the two germline ends. Germline V CDR1 and CDR2: SEHNR, FQNEAQ (reference sequence). CDR3 length: 13 residues. The CDR3 sequence: CASSFDGFGGYTF. CDR3 DNA sequence: TGTGCCAGCAGCTTTGACGGGTTCGGTGGCTACACCTTC. Complete variable domain (other parts from reference TRBV7-9 and TRBJ1-2): DTGVSQNPRHKITKRGQNVTFRCDPISEHNRLYWYRQTLGQGPEFLTYFQNEAQLEKSRLLSDRFSAERPKGSFSTLEIQRTEQGDSAMYLCASSFDGFGGYTFGSGTRLTVV.

CDR3 sequence (DNA): TGTGCCAGCAGAACTTCCTCGGCGAGGGGCTACACCTTC. This sequence encodes CASRTSSARGYTF. The chain employs TRBV12-3 or TRBV12-4 and TRBJ1-2; D gene uncertain. The CDR3 sequence is 13 residues long. V lost 6 bases to trimming and J lost 8 bases, with 16 bases between them.

The rearrangement joins TRBV7-3 to TRBJ1-2; a possible D gene is TRBD1 (5 bases). Germline assignment: CDR1 SGHTA and CDR2 FQGTGA. The length of the CDR3 is 15 residues. Trimming cost V 4 bases and J 4 bases, with 16 bases left between them. CDR3 amino acids: CASSSYQGQIYGYTF. In DNA, the CDR3 is TGTGCCAGCAGCTCCTACCAGGGCCAGATCTATGGCTACACCTTC.

The rearrangement joins TRBV7-2 to TRBJ1-3; D call uncertain. CDR1 and CDR2 from the germline V gene are SGHTA and FQGNSA. CDR3 length: 17 residues. V was clipped by 1 base and J by 0 bases, with 13 bases between them. The CDR3: CASSLEMPGYSGNTIYF. The CDR3 bases are TGTGCCAGCAGCTTAGAAATGCCAGGCTACTCTGGAAACACCATATATTTT.

This chain uses TRBV29-1 with TRBJ2-7; D might be TRBD1 (5 bases). CDR3 length: 14 amino acids. Germline CDR1 is SQVTM and CDR2 is ANQGSEA. With 1 base removed from V and 3 bases from J, the gap between germline ends came to 13 bases. CDR3 protein: CSVEVQDGVYEQYF. CDR3 sequence (DNA): TGCAGCGTTGAAGTACAGGACGGAGTCTACGAGCAGTACTTC.

This chain links TRBV5-1 with TRBJ2-3; D is ambiguous. The ends were cut back, 5 bases at V and 1 base at J, with 8 bases in the middle. The CDR3 is 13 amino acids. Germline V lookup: CDR1 SGHRS, CDR2 YFSETQ. CDR3 sequence (DNA): TGCGCCAGCAGAGGCAGCGGCACAGATACGCAGTATTTT. Its protein product is CASRGSGTDTQYF.

The chain links TRBV28 to TRBJ1-3; TRBD1 matches 7 bases. J gave up 2 bases and V 5 bases, and 6 bases lay outside the gene matches. The CDR3 is 15 residues long. CDR1 MDHEN and CDR2 SYDVKM come from the germline V gene. CDR3 sequence: CASSQGGGPGNTIYF. In nucleotides, the CDR3 is TGTGCCAGCAGTCAGGGGGGGGGCCCTGGAAACACCATATATTTT.

The chain employs TRBV6-2 or TRBV6-3 and TRBJ2-5; D gene unclear. The length of the CDR3 is 13 residues. Germline V gene data show CDR1 as MNHEY and CDR2 as SVGEGT. V was shortened by 7 bases and J by 4 bases, with 13 bases between the two germline ends. The CDR3 bases are TGTGCCAGCACCTACCCCAAAGGAGAGACCCAGTACTTC. It yields the protein CASTYPKGETQYF.

The rearrangement links TRBV20-1 to TRBJ1-6; D is ambiguous. Germline values: CDR1 DFQATT, CDR2 SNEGSKA (reference sequence). V shed 4 bases and J shed 1 base, with 11 bases lying between them. This CDR3 has 15 residues. DNA for the CDR3: TGCAGTGCTATGAGGGTAGGGTCCTATAATTCACCCCTCCACTTT. The encoded protein is CSAMRVGSYNSPLHF.

V is TRBV7-2 and J is TRBJ2-7; 13 positions match TRBD2. V shed 5 bases, J shed 2 bases, and the junction held 3 bases outside the gene matches. The CDR3 runs to 15 residues. CDR1 SGHTA and CDR2 FQGNSA come from the germline V gene. The CDR3 spells CASSPGLAGTYEQYV. The CDR3 DNA reads TGTGCCAGCAGCCCGGGACTAGCGGGGACCTACGAGCAGTACGTC.

V and J are TRBV7-2 and TRBJ1-4, with D unclear. The CDR3 has 15 amino acids. CDR1 is SGHTA and CDR2 is FQGNSA in the germline V gene. The ends were cut back, 1 base at V and 8 bases at J, with 14 bases in the middle. The CDR3 loop is CASSLGSGNTEKLFF. The CDR3 nucleotides are TGTGCCAGCAGCTTAGGGTCAGGAAACACCGAAAAACTGTTTTTT.

Note on this clonotype: The junction shows a germline mismatch at one end, possibly a read error. The gene calls are TRBV7-7 and TRBJ2-1; 7 positions match TRBD2. Germline lookup yields CDR1 SSHAT and CDR2 FNYEAQ (reference sequence). The CDR3 is 14 residues long. CDR3 in amino acids: CASSPLGQRGEQFF. The CDR3 nucleotides are TGTGCTAGCAGCCCACTGGGGCAGCGGGGTGAGCAGTTCTTC.

The rearrangement links TRBV9 to TRBJ2-7, with 8 bases that match TRBD2. The CDR3 covers 14 residues. J gave up 3 bases and V 3 bases, and 5 bases lay outside the gene matches. Germline CDR1 SGDLS, CDR2 YYNGEE. CDR3 DNA: TGTGCCAGCAGCGCCCCGGGGGGGGGCTACGAGCAGTACTTC. It yields the protein CASSAPGGGYEQYF.

The rearrangement links TRBV28 to TRBJ2-7; 8 bases are shared with TRBD1. Germline V lookup: CDR1 MDHEN, CDR2 SYDVKM. The CDR3 contains 14 residues. V trimming: 6 bases; J trimming: 6 bases; junction bases outside the gene matches: 10. The CDR3 region has the DNA TGTGCCAGCAGGGGCGGGACAGGACTTATCGAGCAGTACTTC. This codes for CASRGGTGLIEQYF.

V usage is TRBV27 and J usage is TRBJ1-1; D might be TRBD1 (5 bases). Trimming left V 6 bases short and J 2 bases short, with 16 bases between. This CDR3 comprises 15 residues. Germline CDR1 MNHEY, CDR2 SMNVEV (reference sequence). The CDR3 coding sequence is TGTGCCAGCAGGCCCAGGCGGGGACTAAACACTGAAGCTTTCTTT. Its translation: CASRPRRGLNTEAFF.

The chain recombines TRBV7-9 with TRBJ2-1, with D possibly being TRBD2 (6 bases). The CDR3 runs to 15 residues. The germline V and J ends were trimmed by 6 bases and 7 bases, with 19 bases remaining between them. Germline CDR1 reads SEHNR; CDR2 reads FQNEAQ (reference sequence). The CDR3 nucleotides read TGTGCCAGCAGTGACTCGGGACTCCCGAGAAATGAGCAGTTCTTC. Its translation: CASSDSGLPRNEQFF.

The chain has TRBV6-1 and TRBJ1-2, with D hard to call. CDR1 MNHNS and CDR2 SASEGT come from the germline V gene. The ends were cut back, 2 bases at V and 4 bases at J, with 8 bases in the middle. This CDR3 has 13 amino acids. The CDR3 loop reads CASSEIDLYGYTF. The CDR3 DNA is TGTGCCAGCAGTGAAATAGATCTCTATGGCTACACCTTC.

The chain couples TRBV28 to TRBJ1-2; TRBD1 might be the D (6 bases). From germline, CDR1 is MDHEN and CDR2 SYDVKM. Trimming left V 6 bases short and J 4 bases short, with 15 bases between. The CDR3 has 14 amino acids. The CDR3, as DNA: TGTGCCAGCAGCTCTGGGACACGATCCTATGGCTACACCTTC. It encodes CASSSGTRSYGYTF.

The genes are TRBV5-6 and TRBJ2-3, with D unresolved. The V end lost 0 bases, the J end lost 0 bases, and 5 bases lay between the germline ends. This CDR3 is built from 14 residues. Germline V gene data show CDR1 as SGHDT and CDR2 as YYEEEE. CDR3 bases: TGTGCCAGCAGCTTGGGTCCTAGCACAGATACGCAGTATTTT. Residues: CASSLGPSTDTQYF.

This sequence joins TRBV24-1 and TRBJ2-3; D is unclear. This CDR3 spans 13 amino acids. The germline V gene encodes CDR1 KGHDR and CDR2 SFDVKD. Trimming pared 8 bases from V and 2 bases from J, leaving 10 bases between. This CDR3 is CATIGGPTDTQYF. The CDR3 DNA reads TGTGCCACCATTGGTGGACCCACAGATACGCAGTATTTT.

The rearrangement links TRBV5-1 to TRBJ2-5; 8 bases line up with TRBD2. The ends lost 3 bases at V and 2 bases at J; junction bases unmatched: 9. This CDR3 comprises 16 residues. CDR1 is SGHRS, CDR2 YFSETQ, per germline. CDR3 residues: CASSSTGTSEQETQYF. CDR3 nucleotides: TGCGCCAGCAGCTCTACCGGGACTAGTGAGCAAGAGACCCAGTACTTC.

The chain employs TRBV18 and TRBJ2-5, with D tentatively TRBD2 (7 bases). V lost 3 bases, J lost 5 bases, and 16 bases lay in between. CDR1 and CDR2 from the germline V gene are KGHSH and LQKENI. The CDR3 extends over 15 amino acids. The chain's CDR3 is CASSPAGARWETQYF. In nucleotides, the CDR3 is TGTGCCAGCTCACCGGCGGGGGCCCGCTGGGAGACCCAGTACTTC.